One TCR beta chain is described in this entry. Original analysis: Counts of nucleated cells, estimated from reference gene primer amplification, were obtained. Produced via immunoSEQ multiplex PCR; TCRdb's table is partial and in-frame only. V, J and clone size reflect that table, while D and trimming were determined from the DNA. In the table there are about 64,000 clones, 70% to 90% of which are singletons. The data derive from a study of blood T cell repertoires in COVID-19. Study in general: Whether acute or convalescent, the COVID-19 samples came from the United States, Italy and Spain. Sample material is recorded as cDNA or gDNA derived from T cells, B-cell-depleted T cells, or PBMCs.

Trimming shortened V by 6 bases and J by 9 bases, and 11 bases separated the two germline ends. The length of the CDR3 is 12 residues. CDR1 and CDR2 from the germline V gene are SEHNR and FQNEAQ (reference sequence). This TCR was recovered from a man aged 65 to 85 with acute or convalescent COVID-19. The chain is built from TRBV7-9 and TRBJ2-2, with D unresolved. Sequenced material: peripheral blood. The CDR3 DNA sequence: TGTGCCAGCAGTCAACAGAACCGGGAGCTGTTTTTT. Translated: CASSQQNRELFF.